A single sample gave rise to the 8 T cell receptor beta chains below, sequenced in a study of blood T cells in healthy people across ages. Next came a second PCR, run for about 6 to 11 cycles, which used a sample-barcoded 5' primer along with a J-beta primer mix. TCRdb recomputed calls from the 5' RACE reads with MiXCR, one row per CDR3 protein. The sample yields approximately 800,000 distinct CDR3 sequences, roughly 34% seen once. Specimen: blood. These receptors originate from a man between 18 and 29 years old in good health.

V usage is TRBV7-2 and J usage is TRBJ1-1, with D possibly matching TRBD1 (5 bases). This CDR3 has 13 residues. V was clipped by 3 bases and J by 5 bases, with 10 bases between them. Looked up from germline, CDR1 is SGHTA and CDR2 is FQGNSA. This chain's CDR3 is CASSFHGATEAFF. The CDR3 DNA reads as TGTGCCAGCAGCTTTCATGGGGCAACTGAAGCTTTCTTT. Filled out from reference TRBV7-2 and TRBJ1-1, the complete variable domain reads GAGVSQSPSNKVTEKGKDVELRCDPISGHTALYWYRQSLGQGLEFLIYFQGNSAPDKSGLPSDRFSAERTGGSVSTLTIQRTQQEDSAVYLCASSFHGATEAFFGQGTRLTVV.

The chain employs TRBV6-2 or TRBV6-3 and TRBJ1-1; D uncertain. This CDR3 region has 14 residues. The V gene lost 0 bases and the J gene lost 4 bases, with 9 bases spanning the gap. The V gene's germline CDR1 is MNHEY and CDR2 SVGEGT. The CDR3 protein is CASSYSSSGTEAFF. In DNA, the CDR3 is TGTGCCAGCAGTTACTCGTCGTCGGGCACTGAAGCTTTCTTT.

This clonotype was seen a few times. This chain links TRBV12-3 or TRBV12-4 with TRBJ1-2, with D perhaps matching TRBD1 (5 bases). The CDR3 runs 14 residues. V gave up 5 bases and J gave up 9 bases, with 19 bases separating them. The CDR3 protein is CASSPVSKRGSYTF. DNA of the CDR3: TGTGCCAGCAGTCCGGTGTCTAAAAGGGGTAGCTACACCTTC.

The rearrangement links TRBV20-1 to TRBJ2-3; 7 nucleotides line up with TRBD2. After removal of 0 bases from V and 1 base from J, the junction contained 7 bases not matched to a gene. This CDR3 comprises 16 residues. CDR1 and CDR2 from the germline V gene are DFQATT and SNEGSKA (reference sequence). The CDR3 nucleotides read TGCAGTGCTAGAGATTGGGGGGGGTGGGGCACAGATACGCAGTATTTT. Protein: CSARDWGGWGTDTQYF.

The CDR3 sequence is CASSPLVAVYNEQYF. The CDR3, as DNA: TGTGCCAGCAGTCCCCTCGTCGCGGTGTACAATGAGCAGTACTTC. The chain employs TRBV6-2 or TRBV6-3 and TRBJ2-7; D remains ambiguous. Between the trimmed V and J ends, which lost 5 bases and 7 bases, there was a span of 21 bases. This CDR3 is 15 amino acids long. Germline V CDR1 and CDR2: MNHEY, SVGEGT.

V and J are TRBV29-1 and TRBJ2-3; 7 bases agree with TRBD1. The CDR3 length is 14 residues. Germline-derived CDR1 and CDR2 are SQVTM and ANQGSEA. The CDR3 DNA follows: TGCGGCGGAAGGGGGCCCTCGGTCCCAGATACGCAGTATTTT. It codes for CGGRGPSVPDTQYF.

Only a few counts were recorded for this clonotype. This chain links TRBV10-3 with TRBJ2-7; D unresolved. The CDR3 covers 13 residues. The V end was cut by 0 bases, the J end by 4 bases, with 7 bases between. Germline assignment: CDR1 ENHRY and CDR2 SYGVKD. The DNA for the CDR3 is TGTGCCATCAGTGAGTCCAGGCCATACGAGCAGTACTTC. As protein: CAISESRPYEQYF.

The chain uses TRBV6-6 and TRBJ1-4; D gene ambiguous. There are 16 residues in the CDR3. Germline V gives CDR1 MNHNY, CDR2 SVGAGI (reference sequence). Trimming took off 4 bases at V and 4 bases at J, with 16 bases between the two ends. The CDR3 loop is CASSSLREELNEKLFF. In nucleotides, the CDR3 is TGTGCCAGCAGTTCCCTTAGAGAGGAACTTAATGAAAAACTGTTTTTT.